Listed below are T cell receptor beta chains from one sample, sequenced in a study of post-analysis software for immune sequencing data. TCRdb independently ran MiXCR on the PCR reads; one entry per CDR3 protein. The sample lists about 160,000 distinct CDR3 sequences, about 36% occurring once. The sample in question was blood, obtained after autologous hematopoietic stem cell transplantation. These receptors originate from a girl between 5 and 17 years old with multiple sclerosis. Each CDR3 is given with its conserved first and last residue. D genes are given only for firm matches. A clone size is listed for some rows: how often the clone was seen (once, few, many), or a class if it is expanded.

cdr3_aa: CASSLTGTGADTQYF
cdr3_nt: TGTGCCAGCAGCCTAACCGGGACAGGGGCAGATACGCAGTATTTT
v_call: TRBV5-8
d_call: TRBD1
clone_size: -
cdr3_length: 15
j_call: TRBJ2-3

cdr3_aa: CASSEDGGGYGYTF
cdr3_nt: TGTGCCAGCAGCGAGGATGGGGGTGGCTATGGCTACACCTTC
v_call: TRBV9
d_call: -
clone_size: -
cdr3_length: 14
j_call: TRBJ1-2

cdr3_aa: CASSRGPYEQYF
cdr3_nt: TGTGCCAGCAGTCGGGGCCCTTACGAGCAGTACTTC
v_call: TRBV12-3/TRBV12-4
d_call: -
clone_size: many
cdr3_length: 12
j_call: TRBJ2-7

cdr3_aa: CASSQATGTGKGYTF
cdr3_nt: TGTGCCAGCAGCCAAGCGACCGGGACAGGGAAGGGCTACACCTTC
v_call: TRBV4-2
d_call: TRBD1
clone_size: -
cdr3_length: 15
j_call: TRBJ1-2

cdr3_aa: CSVVPGGSIAEQYF
cdr3_nt: TGCAGCGTTGTGCCAGGGGGGTCCATCGCCGAGCAGTACTTC
v_call: TRBV29-1
d_call: -
clone_size: many
cdr3_length: 14
j_call: TRBJ2-7

cdr3_aa: CAIKYKGDTEAFF
cdr3_nt: TGTGCCATCAAATACAAGGGGGACACTGAAGCTTTCTTT
v_call: TRBV10-3
d_call: -
clone_size: once
cdr3_length: 13
j_call: TRBJ1-1

cdr3_aa: CAWSLRGANVLTF
cdr3_nt: TGTGCCTGGAGCTTAAGGGGAGCCAACGTCCTGACTTTC
v_call: TRBV30
d_call: -
clone_size: -
cdr3_length: 13
j_call: TRBJ2-6

cdr3_aa: CASSLKGQREDPVTPYEQYF
cdr3_nt: TGTGCCAGCAGCTTGAAGGGTCAGCGGGAGGACCCTGTCACGCCCTACGAGCAGTACTTC
v_call: TRBV7-2
d_call: TRBD2
clone_size: -
cdr3_length: 20
j_call: TRBJ2-7

cdr3_aa: CASSLPLGQGDSGANVLTF
cdr3_nt: TGTGCCAGCAGCCTCCCCTTGGGACAGGGGGACTCTGGGGCCAACGTCCTGACTTTC
v_call: TRBV7-8
d_call: TRBD1
clone_size: few
cdr3_length: 19
j_call: TRBJ2-6

cdr3_aa: CASSFSGTGKKDTQYF
cdr3_nt: TGTGCCAGCAGCTTTAGCGGAACAGGGAAAAAAGATACGCAGTATTTT
v_call: TRBV7-9
d_call: -
clone_size: -
cdr3_length: 16
j_call: TRBJ2-3

cdr3_aa: CASSEQGSPGQPQHF
cdr3_nt: TGTGCCAGCAGCGAACAGGGGAGTCCTGGACAGCCCCAGCATTTT
v_call: TRBV28
d_call: TRBD1
clone_size: -
cdr3_length: 15
j_call: TRBJ1-5

cdr3_aa: CSVGAPNQPQHF
cdr3_nt: TGCAGCGTTGGGGCCCCCAATCAGCCCCAGCATTTT
v_call: TRBV29-1
d_call: -
clone_size: -
cdr3_length: 12
j_call: TRBJ1-5

cdr3_aa: CASSGDSTDTQYF
cdr3_nt: TGTGCCAGCAGCGGCGACTCCACAGATACGCAGTATTTT
v_call: TRBV4-2
d_call: -
clone_size: many
cdr3_length: 13
j_call: TRBJ2-3

cdr3_aa: CASSSHVDYPYNEQFF
cdr3_nt: TGTGCCAGCAGTTCCCATGTGGACTACCCGTACAATGAGCAGTTCTTC
v_call: TRBV12-3/TRBV12-4
d_call: -
clone_size: -
cdr3_length: 16
j_call: TRBJ2-1

cdr3_aa: CASSLEASGMYEQYF
cdr3_nt: TGTGCCAGCAGCTTAGAGGCTAGCGGGATGTACGAGCAGTACTTC
v_call: TRBV7-2
d_call: TRBD2
clone_size: few
cdr3_length: 15
j_call: TRBJ2-7

cdr3_aa: CASSQDVGQGQFF
cdr3_nt: TGTGCCAGCAGCCAAGATGTCGGACAGGGGCAGTTCTTC
v_call: TRBV3-1
d_call: TRBD1
clone_size: few
cdr3_length: 13
j_call: TRBJ2-1

cdr3_aa: CASSLTSGNRGTDTQYF
cdr3_nt: TGTGCCAGCAGCTTGACTAGCGGGAATCGGGGCACAGATACGCAGTATTTT
v_call: TRBV25-1
d_call: TRBD2
clone_size: few
cdr3_length: 17
j_call: TRBJ2-3

cdr3_aa: CSAMTGDNYGYTF
cdr3_nt: TGCAGCGCCATGACAGGGGACAACTATGGCTACACCTTC
v_call: TRBV29-1
d_call: TRBD1
clone_size: few
cdr3_length: 13
j_call: TRBJ1-2